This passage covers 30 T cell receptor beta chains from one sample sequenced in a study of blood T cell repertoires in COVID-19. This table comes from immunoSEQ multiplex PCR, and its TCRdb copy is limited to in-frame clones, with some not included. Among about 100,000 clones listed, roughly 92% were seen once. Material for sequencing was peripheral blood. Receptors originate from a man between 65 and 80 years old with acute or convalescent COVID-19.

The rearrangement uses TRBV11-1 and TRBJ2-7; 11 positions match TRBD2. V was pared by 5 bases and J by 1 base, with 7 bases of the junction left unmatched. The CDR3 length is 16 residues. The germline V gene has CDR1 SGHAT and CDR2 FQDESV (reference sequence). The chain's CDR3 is CASSTSSGRGSYEQYF. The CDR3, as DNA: TGTGCCAGCAGCACGAGTAGCGGGAGGGGGTCCTACGAGCAGTACTTC.

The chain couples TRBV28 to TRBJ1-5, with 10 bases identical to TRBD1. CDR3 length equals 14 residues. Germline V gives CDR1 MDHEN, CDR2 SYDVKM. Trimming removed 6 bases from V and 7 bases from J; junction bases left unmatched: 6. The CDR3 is CASSQRQGAQPQHF. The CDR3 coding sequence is TGTGCCAGCAGCCAAAGACAGGGGGCGCAGCCCCAGCATTTT.

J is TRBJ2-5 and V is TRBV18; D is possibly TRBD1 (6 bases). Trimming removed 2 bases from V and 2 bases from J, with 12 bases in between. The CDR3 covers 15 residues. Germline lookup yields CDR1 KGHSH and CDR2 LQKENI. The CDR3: CASSPFGQSQETQYF. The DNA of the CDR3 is TGTGCCAGCTCACCATTTGGACAGAGTCAAGAGACCCAGTACTTC. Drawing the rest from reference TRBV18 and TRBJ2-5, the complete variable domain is NAGVMQNPRHLVRRRGQEARLRCSPMKGHSHVYWYRQLPEEGLKFMVYLQKENIIDESGMPKERFSAEFPKEGPSILRIQQVVRGDSAAYFCASSPFGQSQETQYFGPGTRLLVL.

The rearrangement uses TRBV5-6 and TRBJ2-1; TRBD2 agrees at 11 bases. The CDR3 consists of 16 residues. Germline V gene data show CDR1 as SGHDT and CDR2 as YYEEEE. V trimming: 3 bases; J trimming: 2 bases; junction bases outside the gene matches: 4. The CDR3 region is CASSYNSGGAYNEQFF. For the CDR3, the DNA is TGTGCCAGCAGCTATAATAGCGGGGGGGCCTACAATGAGCAGTTCTTC.

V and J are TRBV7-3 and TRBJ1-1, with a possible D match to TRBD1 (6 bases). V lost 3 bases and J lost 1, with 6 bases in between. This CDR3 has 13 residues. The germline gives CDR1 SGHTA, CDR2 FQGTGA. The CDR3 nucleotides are TGTGCCAGCAGCTTGGGACAGAACACTGAAGCTTTCTTT. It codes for CASSLGQNTEAFF.

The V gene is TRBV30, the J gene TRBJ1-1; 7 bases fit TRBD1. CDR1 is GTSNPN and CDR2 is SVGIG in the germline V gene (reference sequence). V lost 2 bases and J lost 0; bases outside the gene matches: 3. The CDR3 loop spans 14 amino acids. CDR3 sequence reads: CAWSLTGLNTEAFF. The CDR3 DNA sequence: TGTGCCTGGAGTCTGACAGGGCTGAACACTGAAGCTTTCTTT.

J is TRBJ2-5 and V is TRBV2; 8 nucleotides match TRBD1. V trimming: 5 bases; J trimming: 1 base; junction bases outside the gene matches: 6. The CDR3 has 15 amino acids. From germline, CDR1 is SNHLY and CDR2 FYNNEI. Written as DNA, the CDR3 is TGTGCCAGCAGTAAGGGACAGGCGGCCCAAGAGACCCAGTACTTC. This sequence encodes CASSKGQAAQETQYF.

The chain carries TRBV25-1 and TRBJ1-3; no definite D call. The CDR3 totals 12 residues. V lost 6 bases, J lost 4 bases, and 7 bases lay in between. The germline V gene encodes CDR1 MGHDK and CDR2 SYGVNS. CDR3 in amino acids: CASSPSGNTIYF. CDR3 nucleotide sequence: TGTGCCAGCAGCCCATCCGGAAACACCATATATTTT.

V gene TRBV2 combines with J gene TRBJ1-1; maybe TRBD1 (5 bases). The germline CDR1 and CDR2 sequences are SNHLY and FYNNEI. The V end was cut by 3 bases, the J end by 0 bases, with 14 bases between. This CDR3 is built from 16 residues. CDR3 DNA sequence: TGTGCCAGCAGTGACGGGGGTACTTTCTTGAACACTGAAGCTTTCTTT. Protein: CASSDGGTFLNTEAFF.

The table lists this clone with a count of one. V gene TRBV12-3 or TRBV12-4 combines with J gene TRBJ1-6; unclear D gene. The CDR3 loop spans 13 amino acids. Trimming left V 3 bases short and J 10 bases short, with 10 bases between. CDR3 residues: CASSFIGESPLHF. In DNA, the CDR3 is TGTGCCAGCAGTTTTATCGGGGAGTCACCCCTCCACTTT.

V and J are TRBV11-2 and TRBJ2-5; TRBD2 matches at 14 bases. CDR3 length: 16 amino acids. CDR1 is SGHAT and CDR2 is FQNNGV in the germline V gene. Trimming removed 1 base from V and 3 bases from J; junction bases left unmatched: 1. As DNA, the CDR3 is TGTGCCAGCAGCTTAGTGGGACTAGCGGGAGAAGAGACCCAGTACTTC. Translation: CASSLVGLAGEETQYF.

The CDR3 DNA is TGTGCCAGCAGCCCCCGGGGAAGCAATCAGCCCCAGCATTTT. Translation: CASSPRGSNQPQHF. The V call is TRBV3-1 (or the pseudogene TRBV3-2), the J call TRBJ1-5; the D is unclear. The V gene's germline CDR1 is LGHDT and CDR2 YNNKEL (reference sequence). This CDR3 comprises 14 residues. V was shortened by 4 bases and J by 1 base, with 8 bases between the two germline ends.

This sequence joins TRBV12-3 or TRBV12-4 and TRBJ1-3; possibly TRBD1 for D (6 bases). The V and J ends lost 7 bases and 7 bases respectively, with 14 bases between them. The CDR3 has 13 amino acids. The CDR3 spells CASTWTVGNTIYF. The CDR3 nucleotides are TGTGCCAGCACCTGGACAGTCGGGAACACCATATATTTT.

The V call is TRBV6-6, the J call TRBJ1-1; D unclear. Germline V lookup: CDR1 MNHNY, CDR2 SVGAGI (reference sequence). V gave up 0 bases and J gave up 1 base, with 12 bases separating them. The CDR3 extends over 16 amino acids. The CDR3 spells CASSYSRAGQNTEAFF. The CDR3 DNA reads TGTGCCAGCAGTTACTCGAGGGCGGGTCAGAACACTGAAGCTTTCTTT.

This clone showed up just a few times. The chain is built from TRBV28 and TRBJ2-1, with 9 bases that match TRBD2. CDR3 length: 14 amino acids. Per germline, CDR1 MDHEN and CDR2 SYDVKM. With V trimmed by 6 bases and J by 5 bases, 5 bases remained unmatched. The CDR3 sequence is CASSKTSGNNEQFF. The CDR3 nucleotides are TGTGCCAGCAGCAAGACTAGCGGAAACAATGAGCAGTTCTTC.

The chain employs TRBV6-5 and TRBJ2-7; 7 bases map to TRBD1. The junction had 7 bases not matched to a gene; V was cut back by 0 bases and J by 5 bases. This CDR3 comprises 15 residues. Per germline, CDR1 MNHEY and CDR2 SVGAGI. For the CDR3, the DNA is TGTGCCAGCAGTTACTCGACAGGGTACTCTGACGAGCAGTACTTC. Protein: CASSYSTGYSDEQYF.

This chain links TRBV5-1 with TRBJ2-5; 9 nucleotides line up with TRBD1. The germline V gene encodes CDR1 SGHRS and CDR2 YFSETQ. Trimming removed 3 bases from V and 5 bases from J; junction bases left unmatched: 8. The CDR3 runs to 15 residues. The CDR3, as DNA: TGCGCCAGCAGCTCCCTCGGGGACAGGGTGGAGACCCAGTACTTC. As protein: CASSSLGDRVETQYF.

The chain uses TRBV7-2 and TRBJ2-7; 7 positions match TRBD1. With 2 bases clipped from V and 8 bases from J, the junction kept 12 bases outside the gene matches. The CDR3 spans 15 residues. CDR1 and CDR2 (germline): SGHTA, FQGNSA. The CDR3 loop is CASSLQTGPSTKQYF. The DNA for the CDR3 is TGTGCCAGCAGCTTACAGACAGGGCCCTCTACGAAGCAGTACTTC.

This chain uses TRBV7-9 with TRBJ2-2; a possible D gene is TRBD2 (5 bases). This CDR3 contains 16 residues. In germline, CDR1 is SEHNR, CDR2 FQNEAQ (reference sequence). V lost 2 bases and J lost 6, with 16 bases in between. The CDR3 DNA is TGTGCCAGCAGCTTACCGACCCGGGAACGTCCCGGGGAGCTGTTTTTT. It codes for CASSLPTRERPGELFF. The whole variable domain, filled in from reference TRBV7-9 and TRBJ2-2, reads DTGVSQNPRHKITKRGQNVTFRCDPISEHNRLYWYRQTLGQGPEFLTYFQNEAQLEKSRLLSDRFSAERPKGSFSTLEIQRTEQGDSAMYLCASSLPTRERPGELFFGEGSRLTVL.

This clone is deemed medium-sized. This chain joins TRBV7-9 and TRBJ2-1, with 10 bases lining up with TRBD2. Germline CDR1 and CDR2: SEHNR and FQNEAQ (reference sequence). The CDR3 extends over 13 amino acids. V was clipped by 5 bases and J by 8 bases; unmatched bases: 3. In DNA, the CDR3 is TGTGCCAGCAGCCCGGGGACTAGCGATGAGCAGTTCTTC. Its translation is CASSPGTSDEQFF.

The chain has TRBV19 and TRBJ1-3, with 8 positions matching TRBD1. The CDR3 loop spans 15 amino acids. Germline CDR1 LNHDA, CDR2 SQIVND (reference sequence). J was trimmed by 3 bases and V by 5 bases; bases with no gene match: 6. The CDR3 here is CASSVDRGRGNTIYF. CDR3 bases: TGTGCCAGTAGTGTCGACAGGGGACGTGGAAACACCATATATTTT.

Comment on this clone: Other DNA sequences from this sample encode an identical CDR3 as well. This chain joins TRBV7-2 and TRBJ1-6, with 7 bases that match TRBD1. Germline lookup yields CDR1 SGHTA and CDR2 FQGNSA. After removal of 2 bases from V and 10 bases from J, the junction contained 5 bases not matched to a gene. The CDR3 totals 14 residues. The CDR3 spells CASSLSGGNSPLHF. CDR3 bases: TGTGCCAGCAGCTTATCAGGGGGGAACTCACCCCTCCACTTT.

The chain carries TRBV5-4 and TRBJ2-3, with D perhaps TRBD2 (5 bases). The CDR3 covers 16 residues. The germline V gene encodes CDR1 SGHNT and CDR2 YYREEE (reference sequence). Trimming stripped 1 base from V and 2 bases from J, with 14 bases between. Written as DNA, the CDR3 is TGTGCCAGCAGCTTGTGGAGCGGCCGACCCACAGATACGCAGTATTTT. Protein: CASSLWSGRPTDTQYF.

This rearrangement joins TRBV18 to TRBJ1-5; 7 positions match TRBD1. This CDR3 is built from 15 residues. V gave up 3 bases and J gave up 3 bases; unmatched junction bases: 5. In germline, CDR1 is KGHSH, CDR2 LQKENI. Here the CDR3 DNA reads TGTGCCAGCTCACCTCAACAGGGGAACAATCAGCCCCAGCATTTT. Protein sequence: CASSPQQGNNQPQHF.

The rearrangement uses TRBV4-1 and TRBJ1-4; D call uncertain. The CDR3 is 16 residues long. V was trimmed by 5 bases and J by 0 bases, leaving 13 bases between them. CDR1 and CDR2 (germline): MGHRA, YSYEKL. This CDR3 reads CASSYRQPATNEKLFF. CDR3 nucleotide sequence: TGCGCCAGCAGCTACCGACAACCCGCAACTAATGAAAAACTGTTTTTT.

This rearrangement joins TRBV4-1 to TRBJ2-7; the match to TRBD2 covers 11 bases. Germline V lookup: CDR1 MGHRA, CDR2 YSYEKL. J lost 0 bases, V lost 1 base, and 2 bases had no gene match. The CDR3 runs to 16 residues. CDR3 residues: CASSQAGTSGSYEQYF. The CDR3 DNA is TGCGCCAGCAGCCAAGCCGGGACTAGCGGCTCCTACGAGCAGTACTTC.

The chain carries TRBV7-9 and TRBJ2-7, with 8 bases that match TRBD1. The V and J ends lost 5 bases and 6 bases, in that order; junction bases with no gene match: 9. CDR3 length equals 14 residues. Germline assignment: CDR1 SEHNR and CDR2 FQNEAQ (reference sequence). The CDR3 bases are TGTGCCAGCAGCCCCGCAGGGGGCGCGTCCGAGCAGTACTTC. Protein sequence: CASSPAGGASEQYF.

CDR3 DNA sequence: TGTGCCAGCAGCTGGGGGACTAGCGCGCAGTATTTT. Its protein is CASSWGTSAQYF. This chain uses TRBV5-4 with TRBJ2-3, with TRBD2 identical over 10 bases. This CDR3 has 12 amino acids. CDR1 is SGHNT and CDR2 is YYREEE in the germline V gene (reference sequence). V gave up 3 bases and J gave up 10 bases; unmatched junction bases: 2.

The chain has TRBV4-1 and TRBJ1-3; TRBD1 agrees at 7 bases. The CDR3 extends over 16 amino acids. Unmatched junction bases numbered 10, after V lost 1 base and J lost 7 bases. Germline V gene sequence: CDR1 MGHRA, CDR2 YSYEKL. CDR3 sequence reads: CASSQASTGSGNTIYF. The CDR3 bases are TGCGCCAGCAGCCAAGCATCGACAGGGTCGGGTAACACCATATATTTT.

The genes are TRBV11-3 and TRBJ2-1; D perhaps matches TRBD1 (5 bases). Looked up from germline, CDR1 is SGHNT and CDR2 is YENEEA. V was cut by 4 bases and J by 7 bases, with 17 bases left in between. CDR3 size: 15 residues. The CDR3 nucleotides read TGTGCCAGCAGCTCCAGGGTGGGGTTGGGGAATGAGCAGTTCTTC. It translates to CASSSRVGLGNEQFF. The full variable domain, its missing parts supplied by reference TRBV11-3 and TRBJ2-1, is EAGVVQSPRYKIIEKKQPVAFWCNPISGHNTLYWYLQNLGQGPELLIRYENEEAVDDSQLPKDRFSAERLKGVDSTLKIQPAELGDSAVYLCASSSRVGLGNEQFFGPGTRLTVL.